The 25 T cell receptor beta chains reported below all come from one sample, sequenced in a study of regulatory T cells in long-lasting Graves disease. The time point denotes: newly diagnosed GD, antithyroid drugs for less than 3 months. Extracted RNA from PBMCs served as the source of the TCR library. For TCR beta, libraries came from iRepertoire HTBI primers and Arm-PCR of CDR3 regions. TCRdb reprocessed the multiplex PCR reads with MiXCR, giving one entry per CDR3 protein. Among just over 600,000 distinct CDR3 sequences listed, 15% to 20% were seen once. This sample also belongs to another study, concerning T cells in Graves' hyperthyroidism and ophthalmopathy.

This specimen consisted of peripheral blood mononuclear cells (PBMCs), obtained at new diagnosis, from a patient treated with antithyroid drugs. The receptors shown here come from a woman aged 25 to 39 with Graves disease.

This clonotype appeared many times. This rearrangement joins TRBV28 to TRBJ1-1, with D possibly matching TRBD1 (6 bases). V lost 3 bases and J lost 9, with 11 bases in between. Germline CDR1 MDHEN, CDR2 SYDVKM. There are 12 residues in the CDR3. The chain's CDR3 is CASSFGQGQAFF. In nucleotides, the CDR3 is TGTGCCAGCAGTTTTGGGCAGGGGCAAGCTTTCTTT.

In this sample, this clonotype turned up many times. This rearrangement joins TRBV7-8 to TRBJ2-7, with a tentative D call TRBD1 (5 bases). Trimming stripped 5 bases from V and 6 bases from J, with 11 bases between. This CDR3 contains 12 residues. CDR1 and CDR2 (germline): SGHVS, FQNEAQ. The CDR3: CASSRVGVEQYF. In DNA, the CDR3 is TGTGCCAGCAGCCGGGTAGGGGTCGAGCAGTACTTC.

This clonotype was observed at least ten times. The chain combines TRBV6-1 with TRBJ2-6, with D unresolved. V lost 2 bases to trimming and J lost 2 bases, with 1 base between them. Per germline, CDR1 MNHNS and CDR2 SASEGT. The CDR3 covers 13 residues. CDR3 protein: CASSEPGANVLTF. The CDR3 nucleotides read TGTGCCAGCAGTGAACCTGGGGCCAACGTCCTGACTTTC.

The J gene is TRBJ2-5, the V gene TRBV20-1, with 11 bases that match TRBD2. This CDR3 has 17 residues. After removal of 5 bases from V and 4 bases from J, the junction contained 15 bases not matched to a gene. Germline V gene lookup returns CDR1 DFQATT and CDR2 SNEGSKA (reference sequence). In nucleotides, the CDR3 is TGCAGTGCTCGACAGCTTACGGGACTAGCGGCAATAGAGACCCAGTACTTC. Translation: CSARQLTGLAAIETQYF.

This clonotype has ten or more counts. V and J are TRBV19 and TRBJ2-7; 7 bases are a match to TRBD2. Germline V gene lookup returns CDR1 LNHDA and CDR2 SQIVND (reference sequence). The ends lost 4 bases at V and 3 bases at J; junction bases unmatched: 15. The CDR3 is 17 residues long. The CDR3 coding sequence is TGTGCCAGTAGTACCCCGGGACGGAATGGCGGGAGCTACGAGCAGTACTTC. Its protein is CASSTPGRNGGSYEQYF.

The chain is built from TRBV4-1 and TRBJ1-4; 11 positions agree with TRBD1. The CDR3 contains 16 residues. Germline lookup yields CDR1 MGHRA and CDR2 YSYEKL. The ends lost 4 bases at V and 8 bases at J; junction bases unmatched: 9. CDR3 sequence reads: CASSLGQGAAREKLFF. In DNA, the CDR3 is TGCGCCAGCAGCCTCGGACAGGGGGCAGCAAGGGAAAAACTGTTTTTT.

This clonotype was counted between two and nine times. The junction shows a germline mismatch at one end, possibly a read error. The chain links TRBV5-4 to TRBJ2-5; 8 bases line up with TRBD2. This CDR3 is built from 11 residues. CDR1 is SGHNT and CDR2 is YYREEE in the germline V gene (reference sequence). The CDR3 protein is CVSGSQETQYF. In DNA form, the CDR3 reads TGCGTGAGCGGGAGTCAGGAGACCCAGTACTTC.

The chain uses TRBV18 and TRBJ2-7; D gene uncertain. Germline CDR1 KGHSH, CDR2 LQKENI. V lost 0 bases, J lost 2 bases, and 8 bases lay in between. The CDR3 is 14 residues long. CDR3 DNA: TGTGCCAGCTCACCACCTCCCTCCCCCTACGAGCAGTACTTC. It codes for CASSPPPSPYEQYF.

This clonotype was detected ten times or more. The gene calls are TRBV4-2 and TRBJ2-3; 11 nucleotides align to TRBD2. In germline, CDR1 is LGHNA, CDR2 YNFKEQ. V lost 1 base to trimming and J lost 0 bases; unmatched junction nucleotides: 12. This CDR3 has 20 amino acids. The CDR3 DNA follows: TGTGCCAGCAGCCAAGCCCCCTCCGGGACTAGCGGATCTAGCACAGATACGCAGTATTTT. Translating it yields CASSQAPSGTSGSSTDTQYF.

The chain is built from TRBV2 and TRBJ2-2; D may match TRBD1 or TRBD2 (5 bases each). CDR3 length: 12 amino acids. Trimming stripped 11 bases from V and 5 bases from J, with 12 bases between. CDR1 is SNHLY, CDR2 FYNNEI, per germline. DNA of the CDR3: TGTGCCGACAGCGAGCGGACCGGGGAGCTGTTTTTT. Translation gives CADSERTGELFF.

Concerning this clonotype itself: This may arise from a read error, as a much more abundant clone is one base away. The chain joins TRBV7-8 to TRBJ2-6; 7 positions agree with TRBD1. The CDR3 loop spans 17 amino acids. V shed 6 bases, J shed 4 bases, and the junction held 12 bases outside the gene matches. From germline, CDR1 is SGHVS and CDR2 FQNEAQ. The CDR3 region is CASSRQGRGRGANVLTF. CDR3 bases: TGTGCCAGCAGTAGACAGGGTAGAGGAAGGGGGGCCAACGTCCTGACTTTC.

The chain is built from TRBV4-1 and TRBJ2-7; no reliable D call. Germline V lookup: CDR1 MGHRA, CDR2 YSYEKL. The CDR3 runs to 14 residues. Trimming took 1 base from V and 2 from J, leaving 9 bases between them. The CDR3 reads CASSQGLITYEQYF. DNA of the CDR3: TGCGCCAGCAGCCAAGGGCTAATAACCTACGAGCAGTACTTC.

The chain has TRBV18 and TRBJ2-3; possibly TRBD2 for D (5 bases). CDR3 length: 12 amino acids. V lost 8 bases, J lost 6 bases, and 12 bases lay in between. Per germline, CDR1 KGHSH and CDR2 LQKENI. As DNA, the CDR3 is TGTGCCAGCCGGAGCGGTAGCGATACGCAGTATTTT. Its translation is CASRSGSDTQYF. The variable domain in full, completed from reference TRBV18 and TRBJ2-3, reads NAGVMQNPRHLVRRRGQEARLRCSPMKGHSHVYWYRQLPEEGLKFMVYLQKENIIDESGMPKERFSAEFPKEGPSILRIQQVVRGDSAAYFCASRSGSDTQYFGPGTRLTVL.

This clonotype was counted only a few times. This rearrangement joins TRBV5-1 to TRBJ2-5, with D possibly matching TRBD1 (6 bases). Germline CDR1 reads SGHRS; CDR2 reads YFSETQ. The ends were cut back, 4 bases at V and 2 bases at J, with 21 bases in the middle. The CDR3 totals 17 residues. The CDR3 spells CASSRAFWVGGQETQYF. Here the CDR3 DNA reads TGCGCCAGCAGCAGGGCATTCTGGGTAGGGGGACAAGAGACCCAGTACTTC. The entire variable domain, with the rest obtained from reference TRBV5-1 and TRBJ2-5, is as follows: KAGVTQTPRYLIKTRGQQVTLSCSPISGHRSVSWYQQTPGQGLQFLFEYFSETQRNKGNFPGRFSGRQFSNSRSEMNVSTLELGDSALYLCASSRAFWVGGQETQYFGPGTRLLVL.

This clonotype was found many times. This chain joins TRBV28 and TRBJ2-2, with D unresolved. V gave up 1 base and J gave up 7 bases, with 22 bases separating them. The CDR3 loop spans 18 amino acids. Per the germline V gene, CDR1 is MDHEN and CDR2 is SYDVKM. The CDR3 DNA sequence: TGTGCCAGCAGTTTATCGGAACTATTTTCTGAGGACGTCGGGGAGCTGTTTTTT. It encodes CASSLSELFSEDVGELFF.

This clonotype appeared many times. The V and J genes are TRBV28 and TRBJ1-1; tentatively, D is TRBD1 (6 bases). The length of the CDR3 is 15 residues. Germline-derived CDR1 and CDR2 are MDHEN and SYDVKM. V was pared by 6 bases and J by 2 bases, with 16 bases between. The CDR3 reads CASRPPGHLNTEAFF. The CDR3 nucleotides are TGTGCCAGCAGGCCTCCGGGACACCTTAACACTGAAGCTTTCTTT.

This clonotype has a handful of counts. This sequence joins TRBV13 and TRBJ2-3; 7 bases map to TRBD1. Trimming removed 4 bases from V and 4 bases from J; junction bases left unmatched: 5. CDR1 is PRHDT, CDR2 FYEKMQ, per germline (reference sequence). The CDR3 sequence is 14 residues long. The CDR3 region is CASSYNRGADTQYF. Written as DNA, the CDR3 is TGTGCCAGCAGCTACAACAGGGGAGCAGATACGCAGTATTTT.

J is TRBJ1-3 and V is TRBV3-1; tentative D call: TRBD1 (6 bases). The germline V and J ends were trimmed by 4 bases and 4 bases, with 14 bases remaining between them. The CDR3 spans 15 residues. Germline loops: CDR1 LGHDT, CDR2 YNNKEL (reference sequence). In DNA, the CDR3 is TGTGCCAGCAGCCTCCGGACAGAAGTAGGAAACACCATATATTTT. This encodes CASSLRTEVGNTIYF. The variable domain in full, with the rest retrieved from reference TRBV3-1 and TRBJ1-3, is DTAVSQTPKYLVTQMGNDKSIKCEQNLGHDTMYWYKQDSKKFLKIMFSYNNKELIINETVPNRFSPKSPDKAHLNLHINSLELGDSAVYFCASSLRTEVGNTIYFGEGSWLTVV.

This clonotype was observed at least ten times. This chain joins TRBV15 and TRBJ2-2, with no clear D. The CDR3 has 15 residues. The germline V gene has CDR1 LNHNV and CDR2 YYDKDF (reference sequence). With 5 bases removed from V and 6 bases from J, the gap between germline ends came to 16 bases. The CDR3 here is CATSPRTSESGELFF. As DNA, the CDR3 is TGTGCCACCAGCCCGCGAACCTCAGAATCCGGGGAGCTGTTTTTT.

This clonotype came up a few times. The gene calls are TRBV20-1 and TRBJ1-5, with D maybe TRBD1 (5 bases). The germline V gene encodes CDR1 DFQATT and CDR2 SNEGSKA (reference sequence). Trimming cost V 5 bases and J 7 bases, with 18 bases left between them. This CDR3 has 14 residues. Here the CDR3 reads CSAPPDSARQPQHF. CDR3 sequence (DNA): TGCAGTGCTCCGCCTGACAGCGCACGGCAGCCCCAGCATTTT.

The chain combines TRBV7-6 with TRBJ1-5; D possibly corresponds to TRBD1 (5 bases). V lost 3 bases and J lost 7, with 13 bases in between. The length of the CDR3 is 14 residues. Germline values: CDR1 SGHVS, CDR2 FNYEAQ. CDR3 amino acids: CASSFSGLTQPQHF. CDR3 nucleotide sequence: TGTGCCAGCAGCTTTTCAGGGCTCACACAGCCCCAGCATTTT.

The gene calls are TRBV20-1 and TRBJ1-6; D ambiguous. Germline CDR1 and CDR2: DFQATT and SNEGSKA (reference sequence). The CDR3 is 13 residues long. V was clipped by 1 base and J by 7 bases, with 8 bases between them. The CDR3 region is CSARGPGNSPLHF. For the CDR3, the DNA is TGCAGTGCTAGAGGGCCTGGGAATTCACCCCTCCACTTT.

As to this clonotype: A much larger clone lies a single base off, so this may be a read error. The chain has TRBV2 and TRBJ2-1; 13 nucleotides match TRBD2. In germline, CDR1 is SNHLY, CDR2 FYNNEI. The CDR3 is 13 residues long. The CDR3 DNA reads as TGTGTCAGCAGAAAGGGACTAGCGGGAACGCAGTTCTTC. It is translated as CVSRKGLAGTQFF.

This clonotype has at least ten counts. The V gene is TRBV7-2, the J gene TRBJ2-7; D could derive from TRBD1 or TRBD2 (5 bases each). The ends were cut back, 3 bases at V and 2 bases at J, with 14 bases in the middle. In germline, CDR1 is SGHTA, CDR2 FQGNSA. The CDR3 totals 15 residues. The CDR3 region is CASSFREAAAYEQYF. The CDR3 bases are TGTGCCAGCAGCTTCAGGGAAGCGGCAGCCTACGAGCAGTACTTC.

Concerning this clonotype itself: A read error may be the cause here, since a much bigger clone is one base away. The chain links TRBV11-2 to TRBJ2-3; possibly TRBD1 or TRBD2 for D (5 bases each). The CDR3 covers 15 residues. Germline lookup yields CDR1 SGHAT and CDR2 FQNNGV. The DNA of the CDR3 is TGTGCCAGCAGCTTCCTGGCGGCTAGCACAGGTACGCAGTATTTT. It encodes CASSFLAASTGTQYF.